The 28 T cell receptor beta chains given below trace back to one sample, sequenced in a study of blood T cell repertoires in COVID-19. Assay used: immunoSEQ multiplex PCR; TCRdb lists only in-frame clones, some missing. The sample contains 80,000 to 100,000 clones, 75% to 90% of which appear only once. The sequenced material came from peripheral blood. These receptor sequences come from a woman of 80 years or more with active or convalescent COVID-19.

The chain recombines TRBV30 with TRBJ2-7; 11 positions match TRBD1. Germline-derived CDR1 and CDR2 are GTSNPN and SVGIG (reference sequence). The V gene end was trimmed by 6 bases and the J gene end by 4 bases; junction bases not matched to a gene: 5. This CDR3 region has 13 residues. In DNA, the CDR3 is TGTGCCTGCACCGGGACAGGGGGTTACGAGCAGTACTTC. Translation: CACTGTGGYEQYF.

V is TRBV30 and J is TRBJ2-2; D is perhaps TRBD1 (6 bases). CDR1 is GTSNPN, CDR2 SVGIG, per germline (reference sequence). With 4 bases removed from V and 6 bases from J, the gap between germline ends came to 9 bases. This CDR3 contains 12 residues. The CDR3 sequence: CAWIRGPGELFF. In DNA, the CDR3 is TGTGCCTGGATCAGGGGACCCGGGGAGCTGTTTTTT.

The chain employs TRBV7-9 and TRBJ2-1; 8 bases agree with TRBD2. V trimming: 5 bases; J trimming: 0 bases; junction bases outside the gene matches: 9. CDR3 size: 17 residues. Germline lookup yields CDR1 SEHNR and CDR2 FQNEAQ (reference sequence). CDR3 in DNA: TGTGCCAGCAGCCCCCTTTCCGGGGGGGGCTCCTACAATGAGCAGTTCTTC. This encodes CASSPLSGGGSYNEQFF.

This chain connects TRBV9 to TRBJ2-5; 9 bases align to TRBD2. In germline, CDR1 is SGDLS, CDR2 YYNGEE. CDR3 length equals 18 residues. With 0 bases clipped from V and 1 base from J, the junction kept 10 bases outside the gene matches. The CDR3 spells CASSVGGSGGVGQETQYF. In DNA form, the CDR3 reads TGTGCCAGCAGCGTAGGGGGTAGCGGGGGTGTCGGCCAAGAGACCCAGTACTTC.

This clone was detected a few times. This rearrangement joins TRBV7-2 to TRBJ1-4, with D tentatively TRBD1 (5 bases). V lost 3 bases, J lost 4 bases, and 9 bases lay in between. CDR3 length: 14 residues. Germline V CDR1 and CDR2: SGHTA, FQGNSA. CDR3 residues: CASSLGRVNEKLFF. The CDR3, as DNA: TGTGCCAGCAGCTTGGGCAGGGTTAATGAAAAACTGTTTTTT. Full variable domain (outside the CDR3, taken from reference TRBV7-2 and TRBJ1-4): GAGVSQSPSNKVTEKGKDVELRCDPISGHTALYWYRQSLGQGLEFLIYFQGNSAPDKSGLPSDRFSAERTGGSVSTLTIQRTQQEDSAVYLCASSLGRVNEKLFFGSGTQLSVL.

This chain joins TRBV15 and TRBJ1-2, with TRBD1 matching 7 bases. The CDR3 loop spans 12 amino acids. Trimming cost V 3 bases and J 9 bases; bases outside gene matches: 4. CDR1 is LNHNV and CDR2 is YYDKDF in the germline V gene (reference sequence). In DNA form, the CDR3 reads TGTGCCACCAGCAGTAGGGACAGCCGCTACACCTTC. Its protein product is CATSSRDSRYTF.

The CDR3 protein is CASSIASGTLREQFF. CDR3 DNA: TGTGCCAGTAGTATAGCTAGCGGAACCCTCCGGGAGCAGTTCTTC. The J gene is TRBJ2-1, the V gene TRBV19; TRBD2 agrees at 7 bases. J was trimmed by 10 bases and V by 1 base; bases with no gene match: 10. This CDR3 spans 15 amino acids. Germline V gene sequence: CDR1 LNHDA, CDR2 SQIVND (reference sequence).

This chain uses TRBV6-6 with TRBJ2-2; 11 bases agree with TRBD1. Germline CDR1 and CDR2: MNHNY and SVGAGI (reference sequence). The CDR3 is 16 residues long. The J segment lost 5 bases and the V segment lost 2 bases, leaving 4 bases of the junction unmatched. The CDR3 region has the DNA TGTGCCAGCAGTTACAGGGGACAGGGGGGAACCGGGGAGCTGTTTTTT. Its translation: CASSYRGQGGTGELFF.

V and J are TRBV5-1 and TRBJ1-2; TRBD1 agrees at 10 bases. The length of the CDR3 is 14 residues. Germline V gives CDR1 SGHRS, CDR2 YFSETQ. V gave up 5 bases and J gave up 7 bases; unmatched junction bases: 8. The CDR3 spells CASSVTGGASGYTF. The CDR3, as DNA: TGCGCCAGCAGTGTGACAGGGGGCGCGAGTGGCTACACCTTC.

The V and J genes are TRBV5-1 and TRBJ2-5; no clear D gene. V lost 0 bases to trimming and J lost 2 bases, with 11 bases between them. Looked up from germline, CDR1 is SGHRS and CDR2 is YFSETQ. CDR3 length equals 15 residues. The CDR3 DNA is TGCGCCAGCAGCTTGGGTCCAGGCCCACAAGAGACCCAGTACTTC. This encodes CASSLGPGPQETQYF.

This chain connects TRBV4-3 to TRBJ2-3; 7 bases agree with TRBD1. CDR3 length equals 17 residues. Losses at the gene ends were 0 bases for V and 0 bases for J; bases not matched to a gene: 6. Germline CDR1 reads LGHNA; CDR2 reads YSLEER. The CDR3 sequence is CASSQDRAGGSTDTQYF. CDR3 nucleotides: TGCGCCAGCAGCCAAGATCGGGCAGGGGGTAGCACAGATACGCAGTATTTT.

The J gene is TRBJ2-5, the V gene TRBV18; a possible D gene is TRBD1 (5 bases). With 2 bases removed from V and 2 bases from J, the gap between germline ends came to 21 bases. CDR3 length equals 18 residues. CDR1 is KGHSH and CDR2 is LQKENI in the germline V gene. The CDR3 reads CASSPSRTNKKDQETQYF. The CDR3 nucleotides read TGTGCCAGCTCACCATCGCGGACAAACAAGAAAGATCAAGAGACCCAGTACTTC.

V gene TRBV5-6 combines with J gene TRBJ2-5; the D gene is possibly TRBD2 (7 bases). Germline V gives CDR1 SGHDT, CDR2 YYEEEE. The CDR3 consists of 15 residues. V lost 0 bases and J lost 5, with 14 bases in between. CDR3 coding DNA: TGTGCCAGCAGCTTGGCAGCTAAGGGGGGGGAGACCCAGTACTTC. Amino acids: CASSLAAKGGETQYF.

V usage is TRBV11-1 and J usage is TRBJ1-2; 8 bases fit TRBD1. V was clipped by 1 base and J by 13 bases; unmatched bases: 14. This CDR3 spans 15 amino acids. Germline CDR1 is SGHAT and CDR2 is FQDESV (reference sequence). CDR3 loop: CASSLVFSGQGAPTF. The CDR3 nucleotides read TGTGCCAGCAGCTTAGTCTTCTCGGGGCAGGGGGCGCCCACCTTC.

The gene calls are TRBV20-1 and TRBJ2-7; D not resolved. The CDR3 runs 12 residues. Germline CDR1 DFQATT, CDR2 SNEGSKA (reference sequence). The V and J ends lost 3 bases and 4 bases respectively, with 10 bases between them. CDR3 protein: CSASGSGYEQYF. The CDR3 nucleotides read TGCAGTGCTAGTGGGTCCGGTTACGAGCAGTACTTC.

The chain links TRBV2 to TRBJ1-3; 9 nucleotides align to TRBD1. The CDR3 extends over 15 amino acids. The germline CDR1 and CDR2 sequences are SNHLY and FYNNEI. The V and J ends lost 6 bases and 2 bases, in that order; junction bases with no gene match: 5. The DNA of the CDR3 is TGTGCCAGCAGGGGGGACAGGGCCACTGGAAACACCATATATTTT. Translated: CASRGDRATGNTIYF.

V gene TRBV12-3 or TRBV12-4 combines with J gene TRBJ2-7; D might be TRBD1 (6 bases). V was clipped by 6 bases and J by 6 bases, with 12 bases between them. The CDR3 loop spans 12 amino acids. CDR3 sequence (DNA): TGTGCCAGCAGCACGCAGGGGACCGAGCAGTACTTC. It encodes CASSTQGTEQYF.

This chain uses TRBV29-1 with TRBJ1-1; weak D call: TRBD1 (5 bases). This CDR3 spans 17 amino acids. The germline V gene encodes CDR1 SQVTM and CDR2 ANQGSEA. Trimming stripped 7 bases from V and 0 bases from J, with 24 bases between. The CDR3 here is CSAGWRLVQGVNTEAFF. DNA for the CDR3: TGCAGCGCCGGATGGCGGTTGGTGCAGGGTGTGAACACTGAAGCTTTCTTT.

V and J are TRBV2 and TRBJ2-7; D might be TRBD1 (5 bases). V lost 8 bases and J lost 3, with 8 bases in between. Germline CDR1 reads SNHLY; CDR2 reads FYNNEI. CDR3 length equals 11 residues. CDR3 loop: CASQGHYEQYF. The CDR3, as DNA: TGTGCCAGCCAGGGCCACTACGAGCAGTACTTC.

The gene calls are TRBV27 and TRBJ2-3; D is possibly TRBD1 (6 bases). There are 15 residues in the CDR3. Trimming cost V 4 bases and J 3 bases, with 14 bases left between them. Germline CDR1 MNHEY, CDR2 SMNVEV (reference sequence). The CDR3, as DNA: TGTGCCAGCAGTTCGTGGGGGCAAGGGACAGATACGCAGTATTTT. Translation: CASSSWGQGTDTQYF.

V is TRBV6-2 or TRBV6-3 and J is TRBJ2-1; 9 nucleotides match TRBD1. Germline loops: CDR1 MNHEY, CDR2 SVGEGT. The CDR3 spans 20 residues. V lost 8 bases, J lost 0 bases, and 20 bases stayed unmatched. The CDR3 loop is CASCPLRQGEPMSSYNEQFF. Written as DNA, the CDR3 is TGTGCCAGCTGCCCATTGAGACAGGGGGAACCGATGAGCTCCTACAATGAGCAGTTCTTC.

V is TRBV28 and J is TRBJ1-2; 10 bases are shared with TRBD1. From germline, CDR1 is MDHEN and CDR2 SYDVKM. Trimming cost V 2 bases and J 7 bases; bases outside gene matches: 7. The CDR3 extends over 15 amino acids. Written as DNA, the CDR3 is TGTGCCAGCAGTTTACTGACAGGGGGCTCGGGTGGCTACACCTTC. This translates into CASSLLTGGSGGYTF.

The chain joins TRBV5-1 to TRBJ2-1; TRBD1 matches 11 bases. Germline V gene sequence: CDR1 SGHRS, CDR2 YFSETQ. CDR3 size: 18 residues. J lost 4 bases, V lost 0 bases, and 9 bases had no gene match. CDR3 in DNA: TGCGCCAGCAGCTTGGCTCCTCCCGGACAGGGGGCGTACAATGAGCAGTTCTTC. It codes for CASSLAPPGQGAYNEQFF.

The genes are TRBV9 and TRBJ1-3; 7 nucleotides match TRBD1. This CDR3 is built from 19 residues. Trimming removed 1 base from V and 6 bases from J; junction bases left unmatched: 19. Germline CDR1 reads SGDLS; CDR2 reads YYNGEE. The CDR3 sequence is CASSVSTGTDTLSENTIYF. The CDR3 DNA sequence: TGTGCCAGCAGCGTATCCACGGGGACAGATACCCTCTCGGAAAACACCATATATTTT. The entire variable domain, with the rest obtained from reference TRBV9 and TRBJ1-3, is as follows: DSGVTQTPKHLITATGQRVTLRCSPRSGDLSVYWYQQSLDQGLQFLIQYYNGEERAKGNILERFSAQQFPDLHSELNLSSLELGDSALYFCASSVSTGTDTLSENTIYFGEGSWLTVV.

The V and J genes are TRBV5-1 and TRBJ2-3; 7 bases are a match to TRBD1. The germline V gene has CDR1 SGHRS and CDR2 YFSETQ. Unmatched junction bases numbered 4, after V lost 4 bases and J lost 2 bases. The CDR3 consists of 14 residues. CDR3 residues: CASSTGQYTDTQYF. As DNA, the CDR3 is TGCGCCAGCAGCACGGGACAGTACACAGATACGCAGTATTTT.

V is TRBV11-2 and J is TRBJ2-7; 9 positions agree with TRBD2. The CDR3 totals 15 residues. The V gene's germline CDR1 is SGHAT and CDR2 FQNNGV. V shed 3 bases and J 7 bases; nucleotides not matched to a gene: 10. CDR3 loop: CASSFSGSLASEQYF. CDR3 nucleotide sequence: TGTGCCAGCAGCTTTAGCGGGAGTCTGGCTTCGGAGCAGTACTTC.

The V gene is TRBV15, the J gene TRBJ2-3, with TRBD2 identical over 7 bases. The V and J ends lost 0 bases and 1 base, in that order; junction bases with no gene match: 4. The CDR3 spans 16 residues. Germline V gene lookup returns CDR1 LNHNV and CDR2 YYDKDF (reference sequence). CDR3 sequence: CATSREGRGGTDTQYF. The DNA of the CDR3 is TGTGCCACCAGCAGAGAGGGTCGGGGGGGCACAGATACGCAGTATTTT.

The rearrangement uses TRBV5-4 and TRBJ2-1; D perhaps matches TRBD2 (7 bases). Germline assignment: CDR1 SGHNT and CDR2 YYREEE (reference sequence). This CDR3 spans 15 amino acids. Between the trimmed V and J ends, which lost 4 bases and 4 bases, there was a span of 15 bases. The CDR3 sequence: CASSPKGGAYNEQFF. CDR3 nucleotides: TGTGCCAGCAGCCCCAAAGGGGGGGCATACAATGAGCAGTTCTTC. Full variable domain (missing parts from reference TRBV5-4 and TRBJ2-1): ETGVTQSPTHLIKTRGQQVTLRCSSQSGHNTVSWYQQALGQGPQFIFQYYREEENGRGNFPPRFSGLQFPNYSSELNVNALELDDSALYLCASSPKGGAYNEQFFGPGTRLTVL.